The 5 T cell receptor beta chains reported below all come from one sample, sequenced in a study of CD8 T cells in ankylosing spondylitis. Study-wide points: Characteristic, it appeared, of ankylosing spondylitis blood was a TCR beta motif of roughly eight highly homologous variants.

The antigens of these receptors remain unknown. TCRdb passed the 5' RACE reads through MiXCR, listing each CDR3 protein once. The sample shows a few hundred thousand distinct CDR3 sequences, 20% to 25% of them seen only once. Sequencing used blood, either unsorted or a sorted T cell fraction (not recorded which). These TCRs come from a male donor with ankylosing spondylitis.

Only one count was recorded for this clonotype. The V and J genes are TRBV20-1 and TRBJ2-7; 9 bases line up with TRBD1. This CDR3 is 14 amino acids long. Germline V gene data show CDR1 as DFQATT and CDR2 as SNEGSKA (reference sequence). The ends lost 5 bases at V and 4 bases at J; junction bases unmatched: 9. CDR3 in amino acids: CSAPGQGSSYEQYF. The CDR3 DNA reads as TGCAGTGCTCCGGGACAGGGAAGCTCTTACGAGCAGTACTTC.

The rearrangement joins TRBV28 to TRBJ1-1; D is unresolved. In germline, CDR1 is MDHEN, CDR2 SYDVKM. Trimming pared 3 bases from V and 4 bases from J, leaving 15 bases between. The CDR3 extends over 15 amino acids. The CDR3 bases are TGTGCCAGCAGTTTGCCGACGGGAGGTGCCACTGAAGCTTTCTTT. It is translated as CASSLPTGGATEAFF.

The V and J genes are TRBV7-2 and TRBJ1-2; TRBD1 might be the D (5 bases). CDR3 length: 14 residues. V dropped 0 bases and J dropped 8 bases, with 13 bases sitting between them. In germline, CDR1 is SGHTA, CDR2 FQGNSA. DNA of the CDR3: TGTGCCAGCAGCTTAGCGGGTGGGGCGCAAGGCTACACCTTC. This gives the protein CASSLAGGAQGYTF.

The chain is built from TRBV7-2 and TRBJ1-1; D not resolved. Between the trimmed V and J ends, which lost 1 base and 1 base, there was a span of 10 bases. Looked up from germline, CDR1 is SGHTA and CDR2 is FQGNSA. The CDR3 has 15 amino acids. The CDR3 sequence: CASSLGGSPNTEAFF. Written as DNA, the CDR3 is TGTGCCAGCAGCTTAGGAGGCAGCCCGAACACTGAAGCTTTCTTT.

The chain carries TRBV20-1 and TRBJ2-3; D gene unclear. The germline V gene has CDR1 DFQATT and CDR2 SNEGSKA (reference sequence). This CDR3 contains 10 residues. The V end was cut by 3 bases, the J end by 7 bases, with 5 bases between. DNA of the CDR3: TGCAGTGCTAGTTCGTATACGCAGTATTTT. Its protein is CSASSYTQYF.